This T cell receptor (beta chain) was retrieved from a study of regulatory T cells in long-lasting Graves disease. General observations from the study: When disease was persistent, TRBV28, TRBJ1-2 and TRBJ2-5 were the favored segments.

Libraries of TCR beta came from iRepertoire HTBI primers plus Arm-PCR of CDR3 regions. As originally analysed: Detected in the samples were around 59 TRBV and 15 or so TRBJ segments. TCRdb independently ran MiXCR on the multiplex PCR reads; one entry per CDR3 protein. In this record, the V and J calls reflect TCRdb's handling and not the investigators' own analysis. Altogether 500,000 to 700,000 distinct CDR3 sequences are present, 16% being singletons, with the ten largest covering 15% to 20%. A word on this clonotype: Its antigen is unidentified.

CDR3 size: 18 residues. After removal of 0 bases from V and 0 bases from J, the junction contained 6 bases not matched to a gene. Germline V lookup: CDR1 DFQATT, CDR2 SNEGSKA (reference sequence). As to time point: newly diagnosed GD, antithyroid drugs for less than 3 months. The TCR library was made from RNA extracted from PBMCs. An endocrinology department in Xi'an, China, supplied the patients. These data are also associated with another study on T cells in Graves' hyperthyroidism and ophthalmopathy.

This specimen consisted of peripheral blood mononuclear cells (PBMCs), obtained at new diagnosis, from a patient treated with antithyroid drugs. The receptor was isolated from a woman aged 25-40 years with Graves disease. This chain links TRBV20-1 with TRBJ2-1, with TRBD2 matching over 12 bases. This CDR3 is CSARDLTSGSLSYNEQFF. CDR3 DNA: TGCAGTGCTAGAGACTTGACTAGCGGGAGCCTCTCCTACAATGAGCAGTTCTTC.